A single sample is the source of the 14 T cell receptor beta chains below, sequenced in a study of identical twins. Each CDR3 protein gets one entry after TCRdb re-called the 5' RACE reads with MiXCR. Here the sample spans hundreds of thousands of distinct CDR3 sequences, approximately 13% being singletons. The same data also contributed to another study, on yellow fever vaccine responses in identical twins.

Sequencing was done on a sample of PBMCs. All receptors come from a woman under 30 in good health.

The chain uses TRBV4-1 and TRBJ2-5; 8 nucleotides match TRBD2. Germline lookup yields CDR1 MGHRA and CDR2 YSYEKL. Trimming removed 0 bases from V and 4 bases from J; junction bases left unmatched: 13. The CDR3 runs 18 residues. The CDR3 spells CASSQELAGLKGGETQYF. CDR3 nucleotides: TGCGCCAGCAGCCAAGAGCTAGCGGGTCTAAAAGGAGGAGAGACCCAGTACTTC.

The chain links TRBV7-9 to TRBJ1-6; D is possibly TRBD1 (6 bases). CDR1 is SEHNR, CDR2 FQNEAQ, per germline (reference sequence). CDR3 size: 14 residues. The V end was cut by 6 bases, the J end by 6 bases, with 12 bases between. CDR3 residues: CASRSEGGNSPLHF. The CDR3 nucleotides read TGTGCCAGCAGGTCCGAGGGGGGTAATTCACCCCTCCACTTT.

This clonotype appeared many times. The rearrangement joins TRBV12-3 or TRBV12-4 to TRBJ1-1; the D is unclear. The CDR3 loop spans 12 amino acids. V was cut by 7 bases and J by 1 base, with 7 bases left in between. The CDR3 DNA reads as TGTGCCAGCATTGGAGGGAACACTGAAGCTTTCTTT. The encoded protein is CASIGGNTEAFF.

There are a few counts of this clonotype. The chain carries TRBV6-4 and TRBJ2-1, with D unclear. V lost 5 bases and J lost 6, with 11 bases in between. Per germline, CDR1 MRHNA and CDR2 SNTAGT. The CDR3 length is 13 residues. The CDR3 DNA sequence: TGTGCCAGCAGTCCCACGACATCCAATGAGCAGTTCTTC. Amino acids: CASSPTTSNEQFF.

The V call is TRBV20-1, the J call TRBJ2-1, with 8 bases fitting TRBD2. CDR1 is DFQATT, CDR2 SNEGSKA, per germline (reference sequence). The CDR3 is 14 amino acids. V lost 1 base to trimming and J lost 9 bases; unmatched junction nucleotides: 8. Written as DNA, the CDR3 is TGCAGTGCTAGAGGAAGCGGGAGTAGTCGTGAGCAGTTCTTC. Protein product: CSARGSGSSREQFF.

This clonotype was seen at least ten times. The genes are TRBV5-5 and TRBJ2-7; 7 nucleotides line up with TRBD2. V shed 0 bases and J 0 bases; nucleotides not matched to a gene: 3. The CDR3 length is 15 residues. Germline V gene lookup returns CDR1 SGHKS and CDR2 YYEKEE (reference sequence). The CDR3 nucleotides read TGTGCCAGCAGCTTGGGCGGGGGTAGCTCCTACGAGCAGTACTTC. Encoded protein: CASSLGGGSSYEQYF.

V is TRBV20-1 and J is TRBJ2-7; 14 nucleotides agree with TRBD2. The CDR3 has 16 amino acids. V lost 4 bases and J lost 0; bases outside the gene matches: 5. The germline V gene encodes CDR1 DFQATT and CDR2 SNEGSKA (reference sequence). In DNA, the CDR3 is TGCAGTGCTACGACCGGGACTAGCGGGAGCTCCTACGAGCAGTACTTC. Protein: CSATTGTSGSSYEQYF.

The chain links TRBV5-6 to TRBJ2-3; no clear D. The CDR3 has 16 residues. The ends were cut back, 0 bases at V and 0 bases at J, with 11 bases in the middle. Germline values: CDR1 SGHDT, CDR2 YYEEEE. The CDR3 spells CASSLGASPSTDTQYF. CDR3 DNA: TGTGCCAGCAGCTTGGGGGCGTCACCCAGCACAGATACGCAGTATTTT.

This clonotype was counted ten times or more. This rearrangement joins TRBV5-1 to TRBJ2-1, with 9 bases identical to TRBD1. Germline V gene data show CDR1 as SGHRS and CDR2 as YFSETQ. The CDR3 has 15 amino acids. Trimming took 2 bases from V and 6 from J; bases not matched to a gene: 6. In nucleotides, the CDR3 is TGCGCCAGCAGCTTTATACAGGGGGCAGGCAATGAGCAGTTCTTC. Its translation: CASSFIQGAGNEQFF. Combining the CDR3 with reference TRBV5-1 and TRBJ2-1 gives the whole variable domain KAGVTQTPRYLIKTRGQQVTLSCSPISGHRSVSWYQQTPGQGLQFLFEYFSETQRNKGNFPGRFSGRQFSNSRSEMNVSTLELGDSALYLCASSFIQGAGNEQFFGPGTRLTVL.

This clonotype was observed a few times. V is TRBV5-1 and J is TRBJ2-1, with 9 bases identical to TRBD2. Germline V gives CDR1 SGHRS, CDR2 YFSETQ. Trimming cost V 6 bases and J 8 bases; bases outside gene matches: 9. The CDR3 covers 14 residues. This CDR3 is CASMRVAGVDEQFF. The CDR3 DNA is TGCGCCAGCATGAGAGTAGCGGGAGTGGATGAGCAGTTCTTC. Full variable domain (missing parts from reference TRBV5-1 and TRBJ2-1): KAGVTQTPRYLIKTRGQQVTLSCSPISGHRSVSWYQQTPGQGLQFLFEYFSETQRNKGNFPGRFSGRQFSNSRSEMNVSTLELGDSALYLCASMRVAGVDEQFFGPGTRLTVL.

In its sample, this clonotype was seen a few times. CDR3 in amino acids: CASKSQGNTEAFF. The CDR3 region has the DNA TGTGCCAGCAAGTCCCAGGGGAACACTGAAGCTTTCTTT. The chain joins TRBV2 to TRBJ1-1; possible D gene TRBD1, 5 bases. Trimming cost V 7 bases and J 1 base, with 10 bases left between them. Per the germline V gene, CDR1 is SNHLY and CDR2 is FYNNEI. The CDR3 contains 13 residues. The full variable domain, its missing parts supplied by reference TRBV2 and TRBJ1-1, is EPEVTQTPSHQVTQMGQEVILRCVPISNHLYFYWYRQILGQKVEFLVSFYNNEISEKSEIFDDQFSVERPDGSNFTLKIRSTKLEDSAMYFCASKSQGNTEAFFGQGTRLTVV.

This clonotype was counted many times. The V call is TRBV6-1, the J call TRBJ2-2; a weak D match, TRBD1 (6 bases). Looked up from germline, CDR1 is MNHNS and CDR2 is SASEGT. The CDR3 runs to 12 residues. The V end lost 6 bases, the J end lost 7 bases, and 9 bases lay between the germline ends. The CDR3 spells CASSTGFGELFF. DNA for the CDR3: TGTGCCAGCAGCACAGGGTTCGGGGAGCTGTTTTTT.

In nucleotides, the CDR3 is TGTGCCAGCAGTGTAACAGGGTTGGAAGAGCAGTTCTTC. It codes for CASSVTGLEEQFF. The chain has TRBV25-1 and TRBJ2-1; weak D call: TRBD1 (6 bases). V lost 4 bases, J lost 10 bases, and 14 bases lay in between. The CDR3 totals 13 residues. CDR1 is MGHDK and CDR2 is SYGVNS in the germline V gene. Together with reference TRBV25-1 and TRBJ2-1, the CDR3 gives the full variable domain: EADIYQTPRYLVIGTGKKITLECSQTMGHDKMYWYQQDPGMELHLIHYSYGVNSTEKGDLSSESTVSRIRTEHFPLTLESARPSHTSQYLCASSVTGLEEQFFGPGTRLTVL.

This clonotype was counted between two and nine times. The DNA of the CDR3 is TGTGCCAGCAGCTCCGCTCGGACTAGCACAGATACGCAGTATTTT. Translation gives CASSSARTSTDTQYF. The genes are TRBV9 and TRBJ2-3; TRBD2 is a possible D gene (5 bases). CDR1 and CDR2 from the germline V gene are SGDLS and YYNGEE. The CDR3 is 15 amino acids. V was trimmed by 4 bases and J by 0 bases, leaving 12 bases between them. Supplemented by reference TRBV9 and TRBJ2-3, the full variable domain reads DSGVTQTPKHLITATGQRVTLRCSPRSGDLSVYWYQQSLDQGLQFLIQYYNGEERAKGNILERFSAQQFPDLHSELNLSSLELGDSALYFCASSSARTSTDTQYFGPGTRLTVL.